This passage covers 8 T cell receptor beta chains from one sample sequenced in a study of blood T cell repertoires in COVID-19. Sequenced by immunoSEQ multiplex PCR; TCRdb stores in-frame clones only, minus some. The sample carries about 280,000 clones, roughly 80% recorded once. The sequencing sample was made of peripheral blood. These receptors all stem from a woman aged 45-65 years who had recovered from COVID-19.

The V and J genes are TRBV11-3 and TRBJ2-1; 8 positions agree with TRBD2. This CDR3 comprises 17 residues. The V gene's germline CDR1 is SGHNT and CDR2 YENEEA. The V segment lost 5 bases and the J segment 7 bases; nucleotides outside the gene matches: 16. The CDR3 DNA reads as TGTGCCAGCAGCCCCCGAGGGAAACAGGGCGGGAGGAATGAGCAGTTCTTC. Protein product: CASSPRGKQGGRNEQFF.

There are a few counts of this clone. Other DNA sequences in the same sample also yield this CDR3. This sequence joins TRBV7-2 and TRBJ2-1, with D maybe TRBD1 (5 bases). With 2 bases removed from V and 7 bases from J, the gap between germline ends came to 12 bases. CDR3 size: 14 residues. Germline values: CDR1 SGHTA, CDR2 FQGNSA. The CDR3 spells CASSLRGLRNEQFF. CDR3 coding DNA: TGTGCCAGCAGCTTAAGGGGTCTAAGGAATGAGCAGTTCTTC.

This rearrangement joins TRBV2 to TRBJ1-2; D gene unclear. CDR1 and CDR2 from the germline V gene are SNHLY and FYNNEI. CDR3 length: 15 amino acids. The germline V and J ends were trimmed by 7 bases and 8 bases, with 23 bases remaining between them. CDR3 nucleotide sequence: TGTGCCAGCATCCCTTCCCGGCAATCGTTACAGGGCTACACCTTC. It specifies CASIPSRQSLQGYTF.

The CDR3 DNA sequence: TGCGCCAGCAGCCCAAGACTAGCGGTCTCCTACGAGCAGTACTTC. It codes for CASSPRLAVSYEQYF. This rearrangement joins TRBV5-1 to TRBJ2-7; 9 nucleotides align to TRBD2. Losses at the gene ends were 4 bases for V and 0 bases for J; bases not matched to a gene: 5. The CDR3 totals 15 residues. Germline CDR1 and CDR2: SGHRS and YFSETQ.

This sequence joins TRBV18 and TRBJ2-3; the D is unclear. Germline CDR1 is KGHSH and CDR2 is LQKENI. Deletions cut 0 bases from V and 0 bases from J, with 10 bases between. This CDR3 is 16 amino acids long. The CDR3 nucleotides read TGTGCCAGCTCACCACCGAACGGAGCTAGCACAGATACGCAGTATTTT. This encodes CASSPPNGASTDTQYF.

The chain couples TRBV7-3 to TRBJ1-2, with TRBD1 matching over 7 bases. Losses at the gene ends were 5 bases for V and 7 bases for J; bases not matched to a gene: 13. Germline V gives CDR1 SGHTA, CDR2 FQGTGA. The CDR3 is 15 residues long. Here the CDR3 reads CASSPSLTGAGGYTF. Written as DNA, the CDR3 is TGTGCCAGCAGCCCCAGCCTCACAGGGGCGGGTGGCTACACCTTC.

The chain links TRBV7-6 to TRBJ2-7; D remains ambiguous. CDR1 is SGHVS and CDR2 is FNYEAQ in the germline V gene. With 1 base removed from V and 3 bases from J, the gap between germline ends came to 7 bases. The CDR3 spans 13 residues. As DNA, the CDR3 is TGTGCCAGCAGCTTAGGGGCCCGCTACGAGCAGTACTTC. Protein: CASSLGARYEQYF.

CDR3 amino acids: CASSSGQPRAFF. In nucleotides, the CDR3 is TGTGCCAGCAGCTCGGGACAGCCGAGAGCTTTCTTT. The chain carries TRBV11-2 and TRBJ1-1, with TRBD1 matching 7 bases. Germline assignment: CDR1 SGHAT and CDR2 FQNNGV. Trimming cost V 4 bases and J 10 bases; bases outside gene matches: 6. This CDR3 is 12 amino acids long. The whole variable domain, remainder taken from reference TRBV11-2 and TRBJ1-1, is EAGVAQSPRYKIIEKRQSVAFWCNPISGHATLYWYQQILGQGPKLLIQFQNNGVVDDSQLPKDRFSAERLKGVDSTLKIQPAKLEDSAVYLCASSSGQPRAFFGQGTRLTVV.